Described below is a single TCR beta chain sequence and its context. Its cognate antigen is unknown. The entry originates in a study of shared clonotypes between healthy human individuals. The assay was run at deep level. Produced via immunoSEQ multiplex PCR; TCRdb's table is partial and in-frame only. Of almost 750,000 clones listed, approximately 72% are singletons. General study findings and limits: All-four-donor shared clonotypes had higher generation probabilities than non-shared clonotypes did. The study sampled only blood, and tissue repertoires likely differ. Around 5.4% of naive CD4 clonotypes were common to a handful of donors.

The CDR3 extends over 11 amino acids. Trimming took off 4 bases at V and 4 bases at J, with 4 bases between the two ends. Germline V gene lookup returns CDR1 MDHEN and CDR2 SYDVKM. The receptor was isolated from a young woman in good health. The chain employs TRBV28 and TRBJ1-2; D not resolved. The sequencing input was memory CD4+ T cells sorted from blood. Subset indicated: CD45RA-negative fraction. This CDR3 is CASSSFYGYTF. The CDR3 nucleotides read TGTGCCAGCAGTTCCTTCTATGGCTACACCTTC.